The 16 T cell receptor beta chains reported below all come from one sample, sequenced in a study of T cell repertoires in cytomegalovirus infection. These TCRs are of unknown antigen specificity. TCRdb re-called the reads through MiXCR, storing one row per CDR3 protein. Among approximately 110,000 distinct CDR3 sequences listed, about 30% were seen once. The specimen comprised CD8+ T cells from cultured PBMCs, sampled from culture after CMV antigen stimulation. The receptors derive from a human donor in good health (CMV status not recorded). Some clones in this sample may be carry-over from other donors' samples.

This clonotype was observed a handful of times. V is TRBV12-3 or TRBV12-4 and J is TRBJ1-1; unclear D gene. Trimming removed 3 bases at V and 4 bases at J, with 9 bases between. The CDR3 spans 13 residues. Here the CDR3 reads CASSFGVITEAFF. In DNA form, the CDR3 reads TGTGCCAGCAGTTTCGGGGTTATCACTGAAGCTTTCTTT.

A few counts support this clonotype. This chain uses TRBV5-6 with TRBJ1-1; no clear D. V lost 0 bases and J 2 bases, leaving 5 bases between the germline ends. Germline V lookup: CDR1 SGHDT, CDR2 YYEEEE. The CDR3 runs to 13 residues. The CDR3 loop reads CASSLEFNTEAFF. The CDR3 DNA follows: TGTGCCAGCAGCTTGGAGTTCAACACTGAAGCTTTCTTT.

The J gene is TRBJ1-2, the V gene TRBV7-9; no clear D. Trimming took off 4 bases at V and 8 bases at J, with 11 bases between the two ends. Looked up from germline, CDR1 is SEHNR and CDR2 is FQNEAQ (reference sequence). CDR3 length: 12 residues. This chain's CDR3 is CASSSDLEGYTF. CDR3 coding DNA: TGTGCCAGCAGCTCGGATCTGGAGGGCTACACCTTC.

This clonotype has only a few counts. The chain couples TRBV10-2 to TRBJ1-2; 7 nucleotides line up with TRBD1. This CDR3 is built from 14 residues. Germline CDR1 is WSHSY and CDR2 is SAAADI. The J segment lost 4 bases and the V segment lost 3 bases, leaving 5 bases of the junction unmatched. The CDR3 coding sequence is TGCGCCAGCAGTGATGGACAGGCCTTCTATGGCTACACCTTC. Translation: CASSDGQAFYGYTF.

This chain joins TRBV6-1 and TRBJ1-2, with 7 bases matching TRBD1. CDR3 length equals 15 residues. J lost 5 bases, V lost 1 base, and 7 bases had no gene match. Germline V lookup: CDR1 MNHNS, CDR2 SASEGT. The CDR3 DNA follows: TGTGCCAGCAGTGAAGGGGCAGGGGGATATTATGGCTACACCTTC. This sequence encodes CASSEGAGGYYGYTF.

The chain uses TRBV12-3 or TRBV12-4 and TRBJ2-1; TRBD2 is a possible D gene (7 bases). Trimming shortened V by 5 bases and J by 7 bases, and 12 bases separated the two germline ends. The CDR3 is made up of 13 amino acids. In DNA form, the CDR3 reads TGTGCCAGCAGTAGAGGGGGGGAGAATGAGCAGTTCTTC. It yields the protein CASSRGGENEQFF.

This clonotype has a handful of counts. The chain couples TRBV6-6 to TRBJ2-7; D may match TRBD1 or TRBD2 (5 bases each). The V and J ends lost 2 bases and 0 bases respectively, with 17 bases between them. The CDR3 sequence is 17 residues long. Germline CDR1 MNHNY, CDR2 SVGAGI (reference sequence). The CDR3: CASSYTSTGASSYEQYF. In DNA, the CDR3 is TGTGCCAGCAGTTACACCAGTACCGGGGCGAGCTCCTACGAGCAGTACTTC.

The rearrangement joins TRBV2 to TRBJ2-3; D is ambiguous. With 3 bases removed from V and 8 bases from J, the gap between germline ends came to 21 bases. Looked up from germline, CDR1 is SNHLY and CDR2 is FYNNEI. The CDR3 has 16 amino acids. The CDR3 DNA sequence: TGTGCCAGCAGTGAGTGGGCCGACTTACCACAAGCTACGCAGTATTTT. This codes for CASSEWADLPQATQYF.

The chain links TRBV10-3 to TRBJ1-6, with TRBD1 identical over 8 bases. CDR3 size: 13 residues. Unmatched junction bases numbered 3, after V lost 8 bases and J lost 6 bases. In germline, CDR1 is ENHRY, CDR2 SYGVKD. The DNA for the CDR3 is TGTGCCATCCGGGACAGGTTTAATTCACCCCTCCACTTT. This gives the protein CAIRDRFNSPLHF.

V usage is TRBV7-8 and J usage is TRBJ2-7, with D possibly being TRBD1 or TRBD2 (6 bases each). CDR3 length equals 17 residues. Germline V gene sequence: CDR1 SGHVS, CDR2 FQNEAQ. Trimming removed 1 base from V and 0 bases from J, with 16 bases in between. This chain's CDR3 is CASSLEWRGALSYEQYF. The CDR3 bases are TGTGCCAGCAGCTTAGAATGGAGGGGGGCCCTCTCCTACGAGCAGTACTTC.

This clonotype has ten or more counts. This rearrangement joins TRBV7-9 to TRBJ2-7, with no clear D. The V end lost 5 bases, the J end lost 4 bases, and 9 bases lay between the germline ends. The germline V gene encodes CDR1 SEHNR and CDR2 FQNEAQ (reference sequence). The CDR3 totals 12 residues. CDR3 nucleotide sequence: TGTGCCAGCAGCACTTCCTTATACGAGCAGTACTTC. Its protein product is CASSTSLYEQYF.

This clonotype was seen ten or more times. The chain recombines TRBV7-6 with TRBJ2-3; perhaps TRBD2 as D (6 bases). V was trimmed by 2 bases and J by 2 bases, leaving 23 bases between them. The CDR3 consists of 19 residues. Per germline, CDR1 SGHVS and CDR2 FNYEAQ. The CDR3 nucleotides read TGTGCCAGCAGCTTATCAATTTGGAAGGGCGGGAAGATCACAGATACGCAGTATTTT. Translated: CASSLSIWKGGKITDTQYF. Variable domain in full (rest from reference TRBV7-6 and TRBJ2-3): GAGVSQSPRYKVTKRGQDVALRCDPISGHVSLYWYRQALGQGPEFLTYFNYEAQQDKSGLPNDRFSAERPEGSISTLTIQRTEQRDSAMYRCASSLSIWKGGKITDTQYFGPGTRLTVL.

The chain links TRBV7-9 to TRBJ1-1, with unresolved D. The CDR3 contains 15 residues. Germline CDR1 reads SEHNR; CDR2 reads FQNEAQ (reference sequence). V was pared by 0 bases and J by 1 base, with 9 bases between. CDR3 coding DNA: TGTGCCAGCAGCTTAGCCGGGAGCGGGAACACTGAAGCTTTCTTT. Its protein product is CASSLAGSGNTEAFF.

This clonotype came up a few times. This rearrangement joins TRBV19 to TRBJ2-2; tentative D call: TRBD2 (7 bases). The CDR3 has 16 residues. With 1 base removed from V and 7 bases from J, the gap between germline ends came to 16 bases. Germline loops: CDR1 LNHDA, CDR2 SQIVND (reference sequence). The CDR3 region is CASSIAGGAVRGELFF. In DNA, the CDR3 is TGTGCCAGTAGTATAGCTGGGGGGGCAGTTCGCGGGGAGCTGTTTTTT.

The chain uses TRBV7-4 and TRBJ2-1; D unclear. This CDR3 is built from 14 residues. Germline loops: CDR1 SGHVT, CDR2 SQSDAQ. The V gene lost 6 bases and the J gene lost 4 bases, with 13 bases spanning the gap. DNA of the CDR3: TGTGCCAGCAGGGGAAAGCCCATGTACAATGAGCAGTTCTTC. This sequence encodes CASRGKPMYNEQFF. Filled out from reference TRBV7-4 and TRBJ2-1, the complete variable domain reads GAGVSQSPRYKVAKRGRDVALRCDSISGHVTLYWYRQTLGQGSEVLTYSQSDAQRDKSGRPSGRFSAERPERSVSTLKIQRTEQGDSAVYLCASRGKPMYNEQFFGPGTRLTVL.

This clonotype was seen at least ten times. CDR3 residues: CASSLAREQYF. DNA of the CDR3: TGTGCCAGCAGCTTAGCGCGCGAGCAGTACTTC. V usage is TRBV7-9 and J usage is TRBJ2-7; D is uncertain. The CDR3 totals 11 residues. Germline V CDR1 and CDR2: SEHNR, FQNEAQ (reference sequence). The V gene lost 0 bases and the J gene lost 6 bases, with 3 bases spanning the gap.